This T cell receptor beta chain was sequenced for a study of PD-1 blockade in classical Hodgkin lymphoma. The germline V gene has CDR1 LNHDA and CDR2 SQIVND (reference sequence). Trimming left V 7 bases short and J 2 bases short, with 11 bases between. The CDR3 runs 13 residues. In every patient, relapse followed autologous stem cell transplantation, while exposure to brentuximab vedotin differed. Complete response, partial response or progressive disease were the best responses. A remark on this clone: Its antigen is unknown.

Study conclusions and caveats: Newly diagnosed patients were reported to start with lower TCR diversity than healthy donors. The diversity seen at baseline in complete responders resembled that of newly diagnosed patients. Individuals who commenced nivolumab within less than 1 year of ASCT were excluded.

The method was immunoSEQ multiplex PCR; TCRdb's version includes in-frame clones alone and lacks a portion of them. This table has about 17,000 clones, around 72% appearing once. The sequence came from a human donor with classical Hodgkin lymphoma. This specimen was peripheral blood mononuclear cells (PBMCs), taken at baseline. V usage is TRBV19 and J usage is TRBJ1-1; D may be TRBD1 (6 bases). The CDR3 DNA sequence: TGTGCCAGTAACGACAGGCTTAACACTGAAGCTTTCTTT. Its protein product is CASNDRLNTEAFF.